Following are 24 T cell receptor beta chains from one sample sequenced in a study of blood T cell repertoires in COVID-19. Method: immunoSEQ multiplex PCR; TCRdb's copy keeps in-frame clones and lacks some. Among 75,000 to 80,000 clones, 65% to 85% were seen once, and the ten largest hold about a sixth. Sequences were obtained from peripheral blood. The receptors here all came from a woman aged 60-75 years with acute or convalescent COVID-19.

V is TRBV2 and J is TRBJ2-7, with 12 nucleotides matching TRBD2. This CDR3 is built from 14 residues. The J segment lost 6 bases and the V segment lost 7 bases, leaving 7 bases of the junction unmatched. Germline V gives CDR1 SNHLY, CDR2 FYNNEI. The CDR3 reads CASTMLAGGFEQYF. The CDR3 region has the DNA TGTGCCAGCACTATGCTAGCGGGGGGGTTCGAGCAGTACTTC.

The chain has TRBV24-1 and TRBJ1-5; 9 bases agree with TRBD1. Germline V lookup: CDR1 KGHDR, CDR2 SFDVKD. The CDR3 is 16 residues long. V was pared by 4 bases and J by 3 bases, with 6 bases of the junction left unmatched. The CDR3 bases are TGTGCCACCAGTGACCGACGACAGGGGGTCAATCAGCCCCAGCATTTT. Its translation is CATSDRRQGVNQPQHF.

The chain carries TRBV5-1 and TRBJ1-2; D is perhaps TRBD1 (5 bases). Trimming removed 0 bases at V and 4 bases at J, with 10 bases between. CDR1 SGHRS and CDR2 YFSETQ come from the germline V gene. CDR3 length: 14 residues. The CDR3 DNA follows: TGCGCCAGCAGCTTGGTTGCGGGGGGCTATGGCTACACCTTC. Translated, it gives CASSLVAGGYGYTF.

This clone was seen a few times. V usage is TRBV19 and J usage is TRBJ1-1; weak D call: TRBD1 (5 bases). In germline, CDR1 is LNHDA, CDR2 SQIVND (reference sequence). CDR3 length equals 17 residues. V shed 3 bases and J shed 0 bases, with 17 bases lying between them. The DNA for the CDR3 is TGTGCCAGTAGTATTGGTCCCGCAGGGCCATTGAACACTGAAGCTTTCTTT. Its protein is CASSIGPAGPLNTEAFF.

V is TRBV5-1 and J is TRBJ1-5; 7 bases are a match to TRBD1. The CDR3 is made up of 16 amino acids. From germline, CDR1 is SGHRS and CDR2 YFSETQ. Unmatched junction bases numbered 5, after V lost 0 bases and J lost 2 bases. The CDR3 bases are TGCGCCAGCAGCTTGGAAGGGGGCTCGGGCAATCAGCCCCAGCATTTT. It specifies CASSLEGGSGNQPQHF.

The chain has TRBV5-6 and TRBJ1-1; TRBD1 agrees at 8 bases. Looked up from germline, CDR1 is SGHDT and CDR2 is YYEEEE. V trimming: 0 bases; J trimming: 6 bases; junction bases outside the gene matches: 13. CDR3 length equals 17 residues. CDR3 nucleotides: TGTGCCAGCAGCTTGGCCGGTGTCTACCAGGGGGCGTCTGAAGCTTTCTTT. This gives the protein CASSLAGVYQGASEAFF.

This chain links TRBV12-3 or TRBV12-4 with TRBJ1-1, with D maybe TRBD1 (5 bases). V lost 3 bases and J 4 bases, leaving 9 bases between the germline ends. The CDR3 has 13 amino acids. The CDR3 nucleotides read TGTGCCAGCAGTTTGGGGCCTTCCACTGAAGCTTTCTTT. The encoded protein is CASSLGPSTEAFF.

In DNA, the CDR3 is TGTGCCAGCAGCTTTGACAGGTTCACAGATACGCAGTATTTT. It is translated as CASSFDRFTDTQYF. The V gene is TRBV7-2, the J gene TRBJ2-3; maybe TRBD1 (6 bases). CDR1 SGHTA and CDR2 FQGNSA come from the germline V gene. The CDR3 has 14 amino acids. Trimming shortened V by 3 bases and J by 2 bases, and 9 bases separated the two germline ends.

V usage is TRBV28 and J usage is TRBJ1-1, with 7 bases matching TRBD1. With 8 bases clipped from V and 4 bases from J, the junction kept 7 bases outside the gene matches. The germline CDR1 and CDR2 sequences are MDHEN and SYDVKM. This CDR3 spans 13 amino acids. In DNA, the CDR3 is TGTGCCAGCGGGGGACAGTGGAGCACTGAAGCTTTCTTT. Amino acid sequence: CASGGQWSTEAFF.

The chain couples TRBV28 to TRBJ1-1, with 10 bases that match TRBD1. This CDR3 has 12 amino acids. Per the germline V gene, CDR1 is MDHEN and CDR2 is SYDVKM. With 6 bases clipped from V and 10 bases from J, the junction kept 5 bases outside the gene matches. The DNA of the CDR3 is TGTGCCAGCAGATCACGGGACAGGGGAGCTTTCTTT. Its translation: CASRSRDRGAFF.

This clone was seen only a few times. The chain links TRBV5-1 to TRBJ2-3, with D perhaps matching TRBD2 (6 bases). This CDR3 region has 13 residues. Germline V CDR1 and CDR2: SGHRS, YFSETQ. V was cut by 0 bases and J by 6 bases, with 8 bases left in between. This CDR3 reads CASSLAGEDTQYF. For the CDR3, the DNA is TGCGCCAGCAGCTTGGCGGGGGAGGATACGCAGTATTTT.

CDR3: CASSATEGVTEAFF. The CDR3 bases are TGTGCCAGCAGTGCCACTGAGGGGGTCACTGAAGCTTTCTTT. This rearrangement joins TRBV2 to TRBJ1-1, with D perhaps matching TRBD1 (6 bases). Trimming cost V 4 bases and J 4 bases, with 13 bases left between them. CDR3 length equals 14 residues. Germline V gene data show CDR1 as SNHLY and CDR2 as FYNNEI.

V and J are TRBV5-1 and TRBJ1-2; D unclear. Trimming left V 0 bases short and J 3 bases short, with 6 bases between. This CDR3 is built from 13 residues. The germline V gene has CDR1 SGHRS and CDR2 YFSETQ. The chain's CDR3 is CASSLVVDYGYTF. The DNA for the CDR3 is TGCGCCAGCAGCTTGGTCGTCGACTATGGCTACACCTTC. The full variable domain, rest sourced from reference TRBV5-1 and TRBJ1-2, is KAGVTQTPRYLIKTRGQQVTLSCSPISGHRSVSWYQQTPGQGLQFLFEYFSETQRNKGNFPGRFSGRQFSNSRSEMNVSTLELGDSALYLCASSLVVDYGYTFGSGTRLTVV.

This clone was counted once. The chain uses TRBV27 and TRBJ2-2, with D hard to call. Between the trimmed V and J ends, which lost 7 bases and 5 bases, there was a span of 5 bases. The CDR3 is 11 amino acids. Looked up from germline, CDR1 is MNHEY and CDR2 is SMNVEV (reference sequence). In DNA form, the CDR3 reads TGTGCCAGCACCTTGACCGGGGAGCTGTTTTTT. Encoded protein: CASTLTGELFF.

This clone is a singleton in its sample. The gene calls are TRBV30 and TRBJ2-7; D unresolved. Trimming left V 1 base short and J 0 bases short, with 4 bases between. From germline, CDR1 is GTSNPN and CDR2 SVGIG (reference sequence). The CDR3 covers 12 residues. The CDR3 bases are TGTGCCTGGAGTGCGAGCTCCTACGAGCAGTACGTC. Its translation: CAWSASSYEQYV.

This clone came up a few times. The CDR3 is CASSFTGGFGQPQHF. CDR3 nucleotide sequence: TGTGCCAGCAGTTTCACAGGGGGCTTCGGGCAGCCCCAGCATTTT. J is TRBJ1-5 and V is TRBV6-2 or TRBV6-3; 9 bases are a match to TRBD1. V was clipped by 4 bases and J by 7 bases; unmatched bases: 8. The CDR3 totals 15 residues. Germline CDR1 reads MNHEY; CDR2 reads SVGEGT.

In its sample, this clone was seen once. The rearrangement links TRBV30 to TRBJ1-2, with D uncertain. Looked up from germline, CDR1 is GTSNPN and CDR2 is SVGIG (reference sequence). CDR3 length: 15 residues. The CDR3 nucleotides read TGTGCTTGGCGCAAGGCGGGGTCAACTACCTATGGCTACACCTTC. Encoded protein: CAWRKAGSTTYGYTF. The variable domain in full, completed from reference TRBV30 and TRBJ1-2, reads SQTIHQWPATLVQPVGSPLSLECTVEGTSNPNLYWYRQAAGRGLQLLFYSVGIGQISSEVPQNLSASRPQDRQFILSSKKLLLSDSGFYLCAWRKAGSTTYGYTFGSGTRLTVV.

The rearrangement links TRBV30 to TRBJ1-1, with TRBD1 matching 7 bases. CDR3 length: 15 residues. Germline V CDR1 and CDR2: GTSNPN, SVGIG (reference sequence). With 7 bases clipped from V and 1 base from J, the junction kept 12 bases outside the gene matches. This CDR3 is CASTTGWSRNTEAFF. As DNA, the CDR3 is TGTGCCTCTACGACAGGGTGGAGCAGGAACACTGAAGCTTTCTTT.

This sequence joins TRBV6-6 and TRBJ1-1; maybe TRBD1 (5 bases). The CDR3 has 16 amino acids. Between the trimmed V and J ends, which lost 6 bases and 1 base, there was a span of 18 bases. Germline values: CDR1 MNHNY, CDR2 SVGAGI (reference sequence). DNA for the CDR3: TGTGCCAGCAGCCGACTCAGGGATCTGGGGAACACTGAAGCTTTCTTT. It codes for CASSRLRDLGNTEAFF.

The chain joins TRBV7-2 to TRBJ1-4; D remains ambiguous. With 1 base removed from V and 4 bases from J, the gap between germline ends came to 7 bases. This CDR3 comprises 14 residues. CDR1 SGHTA and CDR2 FQGNSA come from the germline V gene. The CDR3 region is CASSLGLFNEKLFF. CDR3 nucleotides: TGTGCCAGCAGCTTAGGGCTTTTTAATGAAAAACTGTTTTTT.

Worth noting for this clone: The identical CDR3 is also encoded by other nucleotide sequences in the sample. The chain combines TRBV7-3 with TRBJ2-3; 8 nucleotides match TRBD2. Germline V gene data show CDR1 as SGHTA and CDR2 as FQGTGA. V shed 0 bases, J shed 3 bases, and the junction held 2 bases outside the gene matches. The CDR3 has 15 amino acids. CDR3 sequence: CASSLTSGETDTQYF. The CDR3 coding sequence is TGTGCCAGCAGCTTAACTAGCGGGGAAACAGATACGCAGTATTTT.

The chain is built from TRBV5-1 and TRBJ2-5; TRBD2 matches at 7 bases. V shed 2 bases and J 1 base; nucleotides not matched to a gene: 8. The CDR3 extends over 16 amino acids. Germline-derived CDR1 and CDR2 are SGHRS and YFSETQ. The CDR3 reads CASSLYGGTSQETQYF. CDR3 in DNA: TGCGCCAGCAGCTTATACGGGGGGACCTCCCAAGAGACCCAGTACTTC.

This chain connects TRBV27 to TRBJ2-1, with 12 nucleotides matching TRBD1. From germline, CDR1 is MNHEY and CDR2 SMNVEV (reference sequence). V shed 6 bases and J 8 bases; nucleotides not matched to a gene: 8. The CDR3 is 15 residues long. CDR3 loop: CASSLRDRGLHEQFF. DNA for the CDR3: TGTGCCAGCAGCCTCCGGGACAGGGGGCTCCATGAGCAGTTCTTC.

The chain couples TRBV5-6 to TRBJ2-7; tentatively, D is TRBD1 (5 bases). CDR3 size: 14 residues. V was shortened by 0 bases and J by 2 bases, with 9 bases between the two germline ends. Germline lookup yields CDR1 SGHDT and CDR2 YYEEEE. The CDR3: CASSLVTGPYEQYV. For the CDR3, the DNA is TGTGCCAGCAGCTTGGTAACAGGTCCCTACGAGCAGTACGTC.